Listed below are T cell receptor beta chains from one sample, sequenced in a study of identical twins. MiXCR was run by TCRdb on the 5' RACE reads, yielding one entry per CDR3 protein. The sample records some 240,000 distinct CDR3 sequences, roughly a tenth being singletons. What was sequenced was memory T cells sorted from blood. These receptors were obtained from a man aged 50-59 years in good health. Each CDR3 is given with its conserved first and last residue. The order of the fields is clone size, V gene, J gene, D gene, CDR3 protein, CDR3 DNA. D genes are given only for firm matches. The size entry is marked missing in some rows and otherwise reads once, few, many or a size class.

many	TRBV5-1	TRBJ2-6	.	CASSLDNSGANVLTF	TGCGCCAGCAGCTTGGACAACTCTGGGGCCAACGTCCTGACTTTC
.	TRBV28	TRBJ1-6	TRBD1	CASGTAYNSPLHF	TGTGCCAGCGGGACAGCATATAATTCACCCCTCCACTTT
.	TRBV11-2	TRBJ2-2	.	CASSLRGGELFF	TGTGCCAGCAGCTTAAGGGGTGGGGAGCTGTTTTTT
once	TRBV11-1	TRBJ2-7	.	CASSPADGSVTYEQYF	TGTGCCAGCAGCCCGGCGGATGGGTCCGTTACCTACGAGCAGTACTTC
few	TRBV27	TRBJ1-1	.	CASSLLSLRGKAPEAFF	TGTGCCAGCAGTTTATTATCCTTGAGGGGAAAAGCTCCTGAAGCTTTCTTT
.	TRBV7-9	TRBJ2-2	.	CASSGGFTGELFF	TGTGCCAGCAGTGGGGGATTCACCGGGGAGCTGTTTTTT
many	TRBV14	TRBJ2-7	TRBD1	CASSQGGTVAYEQYF	TGTGCCAGCAGCCAAGGGGGGACAGTGGCCTACGAGCAGTACTTC
few	TRBV3-1	TRBJ1-2	TRBD1	CASSQLRGQGSGYTF	TGTGCCAGCAGCCAACTCCGAGGACAGGGTTCTGGCTACACCTTC
.	TRBV9	TRBJ1-1	.	CASSPRDATEAFF	TGTGCCAGCAGTCCCCGGGACGCCACTGAAGCTTTCTTT
many	TRBV10-3	TRBJ2-5	.	CAISEADRTQYF	TGTGCCATCAGTGAGGCCGACAGGACCCAGTACTTC
.	TRBV4-1	TRBJ2-7	TRBD1	CASSPGPGQRRKLLDYEQYF	TGCGCCAGCAGCCCGGGTCCGGGACAGAGGAGGAAACTATTAGACTACGAGCAGTACTTC
.	TRBV12-3/TRBV12-4	TRBJ1-3	.	CASSPLRGRPPNTIYF	TGTGCCAGCAGTCCCCTAAGGGGAAGACCCCCGAACACCATATATTTT
.	TRBV20-1	TRBJ2-7	.	CSAVRDSFFGPLGGEQYF	TGCAGTGCTGTGCGGGACAGCTTCTTTGGACCCCTGGGGGGGGAGCAGTACTTC
few	TRBV9	TRBJ2-3	TRBD2	CASSASGLSTDTQYF	TGTGCCAGCAGCGCTAGCGGGCTGAGCACAGATACGCAGTATTTT
.	TRBV11-1	TRBJ2-1	TRBD1	CASRTGTGYSLHEQFF	TGTGCCAGCAGAACCGGGACAGGGTATTCTCTACATGAGCAGTTCTTC
many	TRBV6-1	TRBJ2-7	TRBD1	CASRRQGSYEQYF	TGTGCCAGCAGGAGACAGGGTTCCTACGAGCAGTACTTC
.	TRBV9	TRBJ1-3	.	CASSPRGDSGNTIYF	TGTGCCAGCAGCCCTCGGGGCGACTCTGGAAACACCATATATTTT
few	TRBV11-2	TRBJ1-1	.	CASSWGPSDTEAFF	TGTGCCAGCAGCTGGGGCCCCTCTGACACTGAAGCTTTCTTT
many	TRBV20-1	TRBJ2-5	.	CSARPTSQETQYF	TGCAGTGCTAGACCGACTAGCCAAGAGACCCAGTACTTC
many	TRBV10-3	TRBJ1-2	.	CATGSGLANYGYTF	TGTGCCACCGGTTCAGGACTGGCTAACTATGGCTACACCTTC
few	TRBV19	TRBJ1-5	.	CASSPGSHQPQHF	TGTGCCAGTTCCCCCGGGTCCCATCAGCCCCAGCATTTT
few	TRBV20-1	TRBJ2-2	TRBD1	CSASSGTGIAGELFF	TGCAGTGCCAGTTCCGGGACAGGGATCGCCGGGGAGCTGTTTTTT
few	TRBV30	TRBJ2-7	.	CAWSVPSYEQYF	TGTGCCTGGAGTGTTCCGTCATACGAGCAGTACTTC
many	TRBV5-1	TRBJ2-7	TRBD1	CASSFTGVYEQYF	TGCGCCAGCAGCTTTACAGGGGTCTACGAGCAGTACTTC
few	TRBV29-1	TRBJ1-1	.	CSVCWEGGDTEAFF	TGCAGCGTTTGTTGGGAGGGCGGTGACACTGAAGCTTTCTTT
few	TRBV11-3	TRBJ2-2	TRBD2	CASSSLVAGGGTGELFF	TGTGCCAGCAGCTCGCTAGTAGCGGGAGGAGGTACCGGGGAGCTGTTTTTT
.	TRBV2	TRBJ2-7	.	CASRGRTYEQYF	TGTGCCAGCAGGGGCAGAACCTACGAGCAGTACTTC
many	TRBV12-3/TRBV12-4	TRBJ1-5	.	CASTSLGSNQPQHF	TGTGCCAGCACAAGTCTAGGGTCCAATCAGCCCCAGCATTTT
.	TRBV20-1	TRBJ2-7	.	CSARDTGRSYEQYF	TGCAGTGCTAGAGATACAGGGCGCTCCTACGAGCAGTACTTC
few	TRBV5-5	TRBJ2-7	TRBD1	CASSFGTGAYEQYF	TGTGCCAGCAGCTTTGGGACAGGGGCCTACGAGCAGTACTTC
many	TRBV4-2	TRBJ1-2	.	CASSQSWGLWASYGYTF	TGTGCCAGCAGCCAGTCCTGGGGGCTATGGGCGAGCTATGGCTACACCTTC
many	TRBV11-2	TRBJ2-7	.	CASSLGGSYEQYF	TGTGCCAGCAGCTTAGGAGGTTCCTACGAGCAGTACTTC
many	TRBV20-1	TRBJ2-7	.	CSGQRSGSYEQYF	TGCAGTGGTCAGAGAAGTGGGTCCTACGAGCAGTACTTC
many	TRBV5-6	TRBJ2-1	.	CASSWGVYNEQFF	TGTGCCAGCAGCTGGGGGGTTTACAATGAGCAGTTCTTC
many	TRBV5-1	TRBJ2-7	TRBD2	CASSGTSGRAFSYEQYF	TGCGCCAGCAGCGGGACTAGCGGGAGGGCCTTTTCCTACGAGCAGTACTTC
many	TRBV10-3	TRBJ2-7	TRBD1	CAIRAGTANPYEQYF	TGTGCCATCAGAGCCGGGACAGCAAATCCCTACGAGCAGTACTTC
many	TRBV28	TRBJ1-2	TRBD1	CASRTTGGGYTF	TGTGCCAGCAGGACAACAGGGGGTGGCTACACCTTC
many	TRBV6-1	TRBJ2-5	.	CASSARGLWGQETQYF	TGTGCCAGCAGTGCACGGGGCTTGTGGGGCCAAGAGACCCAGTACTTC
many	TRBV12-3/TRBV12-4	TRBJ2-1	.	CASSPWGADNEQFF	TGTGCCAGCTCCCCTTGGGGGGCAGACAATGAGCAGTTCTTC
.	TRBV29-1	TRBJ2-3	TRBD2	CSVVGPAGGSTDTQYF	TGCAGCGTTGTGGGGCCTGCGGGGGGGTCCACAGATACGCAGTATTTT
many	TRBV4-2	TRBJ2-5	TRBD2	CASSQESGGETQYF	TGTGCCAGCAGCCAAGAGTCGGGAGGGGAGACCCAGTACTTC
few	TRBV20-1	TRBJ2-7	TRBD1	CSVGPPRDRGRYEQYF	TGCAGTGTTGGCCCTCCCCGCGACAGGGGAAGGTACGAGCAGTACTTC
.	TRBV7-9	TRBJ1-4	.	CASSLGAGATNEKLFF	TGTGCCAGCAGCTTAGGTGCCGGGGCAACTAATGAAAAACTGTTTTTT
many	TRBV2	TRBJ2-7	.	CASSETTTGTYEQYF	TGTGCCAGCAGCGAGACCACGACAGGAACCTACGAGCAGTACTTC
.	TRBV19	TRBJ2-1	.	CASPMEQLSSYNEQFF	TGTGCCAGTCCAATGGAACAGCTTAGCTCCTACAATGAGCAGTTCTTC
many	TRBV12-3/TRBV12-4	TRBJ2-5	.	CASRPAGGAETQYF	TGTGCCAGCAGGCCGGCAGGGGGGGCGGAGACCCAGTACTTC
few	TRBV7-2	TRBJ2-1	TRBD1	CASSLQGAKSNNEQFF	TGTGCCAGCAGCTTACAGGGGGCAAAATCTAACAATGAGCAGTTCTTC
many	TRBV3-1	TRBJ2-2	.	CASSQDIRAHAGTGELFF	TGTGCCAGCAGCCAAGATATTCGGGCGCATGCGGGCACCGGGGAGCTGTTTTTT
.	TRBV2	TRBJ1-5	.	CASSVSVNQPQHF	TGTGCCAGCAGTGTATCGGTTAATCAGCCCCAGCATTTT
few	TRBV7-9	TRBJ1-2	.	CASGAGFYGYTF	TGTGCCAGCGGGGCCGGATTCTATGGCTACACCTTC
few	TRBV20-1	TRBJ2-1	TRBD2	CSARTSRGGSYNEQFF	TGCAGTGCTAGAACCTCACGCGGGGGCTCCTACAATGAGCAGTTCTTC
many	TRBV2	TRBJ2-1	TRBD2	CASSEIDGRASGGTEQFF	TGTGCCAGCAGTGAAATCGACGGGAGGGCCTCGGGGGGGACTGAGCAGTTCTTC
.	TRBV6-1	TRBJ2-7	TRBD2	CASSLSSLAGASYEQYF	TGTGCCAGCAGTCTCTCATCACTAGCGGGGGCCTCCTACGAGCAGTACTTC
many	TRBV6-1	TRBJ2-7	.	CASSPFWGVDNEQYF	TGTGCCAGCAGTCCATTCTGGGGCGTGGATAACGAGCAGTACTTC
.	TRBV4-3	TRBJ2-7	TRBD1	CASSRETGQAYEQYF	TGCGCCAGCAGCCGAGAAACGGGACAGGCCTACGAGCAGTACTTC
few	TRBV6-1	TRBJ2-6	TRBD1	CASKDRDRGAGANVLTF	TGTGCCAGCAAAGACCGGGACAGGGGTGCTGGGGCCAACGTCCTGACTTTC